The clone carrying this T cell receptor (beta chain) was detected only a few times. This entry is derived from a study of blood T cell repertoires in COVID-19. On the study more broadly: PBMCs, B-cell-depleted T cells, or T cells provided the cDNA or gDNA that made up the material.

Unmatched junction bases numbered 13, after V lost 5 bases and J lost 8 bases. The CDR3 extends over 16 amino acids. CDR1 and CDR2 (germline): SEHNR, FQNEAQ (reference sequence). Sequenced by immunoSEQ multiplex PCR; TCRdb stores in-frame clones only, minus some. The table has 330,000 or so clones, more than 85% seen once. V usage is TRBV7-9 and J usage is TRBJ1-4, with TRBD1 matching 8 bases. The specimen was PBMCs or T cells enriched from blood (not recorded which). The TCR comes from a woman aged 30 to 39 who had recovered from COVID-19. CDR3 protein: CASSQRRDRGREKLFF. The CDR3 DNA is TGTGCCAGCAGCCAGCGGAGAGACAGGGGAAGAGAAAAACTGTTTTTT.